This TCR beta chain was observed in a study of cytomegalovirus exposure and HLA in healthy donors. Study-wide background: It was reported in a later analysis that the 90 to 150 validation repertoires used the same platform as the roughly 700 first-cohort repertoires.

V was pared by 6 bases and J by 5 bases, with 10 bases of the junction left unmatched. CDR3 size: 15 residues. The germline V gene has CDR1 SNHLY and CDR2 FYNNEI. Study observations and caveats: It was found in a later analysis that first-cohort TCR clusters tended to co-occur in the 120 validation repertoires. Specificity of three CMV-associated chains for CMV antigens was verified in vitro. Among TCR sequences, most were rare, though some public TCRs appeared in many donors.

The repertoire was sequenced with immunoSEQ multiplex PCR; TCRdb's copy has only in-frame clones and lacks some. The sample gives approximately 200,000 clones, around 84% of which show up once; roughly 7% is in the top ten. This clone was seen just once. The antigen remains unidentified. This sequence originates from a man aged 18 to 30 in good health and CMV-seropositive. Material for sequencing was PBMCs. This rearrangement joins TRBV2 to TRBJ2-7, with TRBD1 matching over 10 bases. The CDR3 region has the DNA TGTGCCAGCAGCTCCAGGGGACAGGGGAGGAACGAGCAGTACTTC. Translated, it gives CASSSRGQGRNEQYF.